These 21 T cell receptor beta chains were sequenced from one sample in a study of blood T cell repertoires in COVID-19. The method was immunoSEQ multiplex PCR; TCRdb's version includes in-frame clones alone and lacks a portion of them. This sample has fewer than 80,000 clones; 89% occur once, and the top ten carry 4.5% to 5%. Specimen: peripheral blood. The source of these receptors is a woman in her 50s with active COVID-19.

The chain combines TRBV18 with TRBJ2-1, with 10 bases identical to TRBD2. V lost 3 bases to trimming and J lost 6 bases; unmatched junction nucleotides: 5. Germline CDR1 KGHSH, CDR2 LQKENI. The CDR3 has 15 amino acids. CDR3 DNA: TGTGCCAGCTCACCTCTAGCGGGAGAAGGCAATGAGCAGTTCTTC. This sequence encodes CASSPLAGEGNEQFF.

The V call is TRBV5-1, the J call TRBJ1-2; D might be TRBD1 (6 bases). Per germline, CDR1 SGHRS and CDR2 YFSETQ. The CDR3 extends over 14 amino acids. Trimming stripped 1 base from V and 5 bases from J, with 12 bases between. The CDR3 region is CASSLTSGDYGYTF. CDR3 DNA sequence: TGCGCCAGCAGCTTGACTTCAGGGGATTATGGCTACACCTTC.

The chain uses TRBV30 and TRBJ1-2; the D gene is possibly TRBD1 (5 bases). The germline V gene has CDR1 GTSNPN and CDR2 SVGIG (reference sequence). The CDR3 sequence is 11 residues long. V was trimmed by 2 bases and J by 13 bases, leaving 14 bases between them. The CDR3 nucleotides read TGTGCCTGGAGTAAAGGACAAACGAGCACCTTC. Protein: CAWSKGQTSTF.

The genes are TRBV28 and TRBJ2-2; weak D call: TRBD2 (6 bases). Trimming cost V 5 bases and J 6 bases, with 19 bases left between them. The V gene's germline CDR1 is MDHEN and CDR2 SYDVKM. The CDR3 length is 16 residues. The CDR3 loop is CASSTRLVGVAGELFF. CDR3 nucleotides: TGTGCCAGCAGTACCAGACTAGTAGGGGTAGCCGGGGAGCTGTTTTTT. The full variable domain, rest sourced from reference TRBV28 and TRBJ2-2, is DVKVTQSSRYLVKRTGEKVFLECVQDMDHENMFWYRQDPGLGLRLIYFSYDVKMKEKGDIPEGYSVSREKKERFSLILESASTNQTSMYLCASSTRLVGVAGELFFGEGSRLTVL.

The chain couples TRBV18 to TRBJ1-2, with 7 bases that match TRBD1. Germline-derived CDR1 and CDR2 are KGHSH and LQKENI. The CDR3 totals 17 residues. Unmatched junction bases numbered 14, after V lost 3 bases and J lost 4 bases. The CDR3 loop reads CASSPTGISPLGYGYTF. CDR3 sequence (DNA): TGTGCCAGCTCACCGACAGGGATTTCTCCACTTGGCTATGGCTACACCTTC.

The rearrangement links TRBV3-1 (or the pseudogene TRBV3-2) to TRBJ2-7; 7 bases agree with TRBD1. The CDR3 has 16 amino acids. Germline CDR1 reads LGHDT; CDR2 reads YNNKEL (reference sequence). V was pared by 8 bases and J by 0 bases, with 13 bases of the junction left unmatched. In nucleotides, the CDR3 is TGTGCCAGCGCGCGGGCATCGGGACAGAGCTCCTACGAGCAGTACTTC. Protein product: CASARASGQSSYEQYF.

V usage is TRBV14 and J usage is TRBJ1-2, with no clear D. The CDR3 is 16 residues long. Per the germline V gene, CDR1 is SGHDN and CDR2 is FVKESK. V lost 1 base, J lost 4 bases, and 16 bases lay in between. The CDR3 here is CASSQGPHRSGYGYTF. The CDR3 DNA reads TGTGCCAGCAGCCAAGGGCCCCACCGGAGCGGCTATGGCTACACCTTC.

V gene TRBV12-2 combines with J gene TRBJ2-7; the table calls TRBD2, which could not be checked here. TRBV12-2 is given as a pseudogene. This CDR3 is 16 amino acids long. CDR3 coding DNA: TGTGCAAGTCGCTTAGGTCGACTAGCGGGCGCCTACGAGCAGTACTTC. Translation gives CASRLGRLAGAYEQYF.

The rearrangement joins TRBV5-1 to TRBJ2-7; 10 bases fit TRBD1. The germline V gene has CDR1 SGHRS and CDR2 YFSETQ. Trimming cost V 4 bases and J 0 bases; bases outside gene matches: 4. The CDR3 is made up of 15 amino acids. The CDR3 sequence is CASSPDRGLSYEQYF. CDR3 nucleotides: TGCGCCAGCAGCCCAGACAGGGGGCTCTCCTACGAGCAGTACTTC.

V usage is TRBV24-1 and J usage is TRBJ1-5; D call uncertain. Trimming took 9 bases from V and 5 from J, leaving 13 bases between them. The CDR3 consists of 13 residues. Germline values: CDR1 KGHDR, CDR2 SFDVKD. CDR3 residues: CATSTGGHQPQHF. CDR3 sequence (DNA): TGTGCCACCTCCACGGGAGGGCATCAGCCCCAGCATTTT.

The J gene is TRBJ2-7, the V gene TRBV2; weak D call: TRBD1 (5 bases). Germline V gene data show CDR1 as SNHLY and CDR2 as FYNNEI. V dropped 7 bases and J dropped 1 base, with 11 bases sitting between them. The CDR3 is made up of 13 amino acids. Here the CDR3 reads CASNRRLSYEQYF. CDR3 sequence (DNA): TGTGCCAGCAACAGGCGTTTGTCCTACGAGCAGTACTTC.

CDR3 region: CASSEVGGGPGNTIYF. CDR3 coding DNA: TGTGCCAGCAGTGAAGTTGGGGGGGGCCCTGGAAACACCATATATTTT. The chain recombines TRBV2 with TRBJ1-3; TRBD1 might be the D (6 bases). The germline CDR1 and CDR2 sequences are SNHLY and FYNNEI. V was trimmed by 1 base and J by 2 bases, leaving 12 bases between them. CDR3 length: 16 residues.

The V call is TRBV5-1, the J call TRBJ2-2, with TRBD1 matching over 7 bases. V was pared by 3 bases and J by 1 base, with 9 bases of the junction left unmatched. This CDR3 has 17 residues. CDR1 is SGHRS, CDR2 YFSETQ, per germline. The CDR3 region is CASSSNPTGRNTGELFF. The CDR3 bases are TGCGCCAGCAGCTCGAACCCGACAGGGCGGAACACCGGGGAGCTGTTTTTT. The whole variable domain, filled in from reference TRBV5-1 and TRBJ2-2, reads KAGVTQTPRYLIKTRGQQVTLSCSPISGHRSVSWYQQTPGQGLQFLFEYFSETQRNKGNFPGRFSGRQFSNSRSEMNVSTLELGDSALYLCASSSNPTGRNTGELFFGEGSRLTVL.

The chain carries TRBV18 and TRBJ2-1; D remains ambiguous. V lost 3 bases and J 4 bases, leaving 13 bases between the germline ends. Germline V gene sequence: CDR1 KGHSH, CDR2 LQKENI. The CDR3 consists of 15 residues. The CDR3 reads CASSPTPGQYNEQFF. As DNA, the CDR3 is TGTGCCAGCTCACCGACCCCTGGGCAGTACAATGAGCAGTTCTTC.

The genes are TRBV28 and TRBJ1-1; 8 bases are a match to TRBD1. This CDR3 has 15 residues. The V gene end was trimmed by 3 bases and the J gene end by 7 bases; junction bases not matched to a gene: 10. Germline V gene lookup returns CDR1 MDHEN and CDR2 SYDVKM. The CDR3 DNA follows: TGTGCCAGCAGTTTGGACAGGGTATTTACAAGTGAAGCTTTCTTT. Its protein is CASSLDRVFTSEAFF. Full variable domain (rest looked up from reference TRBV28 and TRBJ1-1): DVKVTQSSRYLVKRTGEKVFLECVQDMDHENMFWYRQDPGLGLRLIYFSYDVKMKEKGDIPEGYSVSREKKERFSLILESASTNQTSMYLCASSLDRVFTSEAFFGQGTRLTVV.

V is TRBV7-9 and J is TRBJ2-4, with 9 bases fitting TRBD1. J lost 8 bases, V lost 5 bases, and 7 bases had no gene match. CDR3 length: 14 residues. CDR1 is SEHNR, CDR2 FQNEAQ, per germline (reference sequence). Here the CDR3 reads CASSPQGAMDIQYF. The CDR3 bases are TGTGCCAGCAGCCCACAGGGGGCGATGGACATTCAGTACTTC. Complete variable domain (other parts from reference TRBV7-9 and TRBJ2-4): DTGVSQNPRHKITKRGQNVTFRCDPISEHNRLYWYRQTLGQGPEFLTYFQNEAQLEKSRLLSDRFSAERPKGSFSTLEIQRTEQGDSAMYLCASSPQGAMDIQYFGAGTRLSVL.

The chain is built from TRBV10-3 and TRBJ2-2, with 8 bases identical to TRBD2. Germline CDR1 and CDR2: ENHRY and SYGVKD. V gave up 10 bases and J gave up 2 bases; unmatched junction bases: 3. The CDR3 spans 13 residues. The CDR3, as DNA: TGTGCCACGACTAGCGAAAACACCGGGGAGCTGTTTTTT. Translation: CATTSENTGELFF.

The chain has TRBV7-9 and TRBJ2-7, with 7 bases identical to TRBD2. The trim removed 3 bases at V and 3 bases at J, leaving 5 bases unmatched. The CDR3 loop spans 14 amino acids. Germline-derived CDR1 and CDR2 are SEHNR and FQNEAQ (reference sequence). The CDR3 is CASSLMGGDYEQYF. CDR3 in DNA: TGTGCCAGCAGCTTGATGGGGGGGGACTACGAGCAGTACTTC.

The rearrangement links TRBV28 to TRBJ2-5, with D unresolved. Germline CDR1 and CDR2: MDHEN and SYDVKM. With 3 bases removed from V and 4 bases from J, the gap between germline ends came to 12 bases. The CDR3 consists of 14 residues. DNA of the CDR3: TGTGCCAGCAGTTTCTCGCGGCGCTTAGAGACCCAGTACTTC. Protein product: CASSFSRRLETQYF.

The chain links TRBV7-9 to TRBJ2-1; D is ambiguous. The germline V gene encodes CDR1 SEHNR and CDR2 FQNEAQ (reference sequence). Between the trimmed V and J ends, which lost 5 bases and 9 bases, there was a span of 20 bases. The CDR3 has 15 amino acids. Here the CDR3 DNA reads TGTGCCAGCAGCAACCGGGTCCACCCATTTAGTGAGCAGTTCTTC. This sequence encodes CASSNRVHPFSEQFF.

This CDR3 is CASSGRAGELFF. In DNA form, the CDR3 reads TGTGCCAGCAGCGGAAGAGCCGGGGAGCTGTTTTTT. This chain links TRBV9 with TRBJ2-2; D is unclear. The CDR3 is made up of 12 amino acids. Trimming left V 3 bases short and J 6 bases short, with 6 bases between. Germline CDR1 and CDR2: SGDLS and YYNGEE. Drawing the rest from reference TRBV9 and TRBJ2-2, the complete variable domain is DSGVTQTPKHLITATGQRVTLRCSPRSGDLSVYWYQQSLDQGLQFLIQYYNGEERAKGNILERFSAQQFPDLHSELNLSSLELGDSALYFCASSGRAGELFFGEGSRLTVL.